The next 19 T cell receptor beta chains were all read from a single sample in a study of T cell repertoires in cytomegalovirus infection (dated by TCRdb to between 2018 and 2021). Sequencing was carried out with an Illumina HiSeq 1500. In TCRdb, the public reads were trimmed at Q25 with fastp and aligned with MiXCR, with productive beta chains retained. Here each entry gathers all rows of one CDR3 protein and keeps the most common genes and DNA. The sample has under 350,000 distinct CDR3 sequences on record, more than 9% of them singletons. Clones ranked in the top ten supply around 4.1% of the sample. Sequencing was carried out using PBMCs. All receptors come from a human donor in good health (CMV status not recorded). Some clones in this sample may be carry-over from other donors' samples.

Points on this clonotype: A much more abundant neighbour one base away suggests this may be a read error. CDR3 residues: CASSHRPQGGTDTQNF. In DNA, the CDR3 is TGTGCCAGCAGCCACAGACCACAGGGTGGCACAGATACGCAGAATTTT. The genes are TRBV7-3 and TRBJ2-3; D might be TRBD1 (6 bases). This CDR3 spans 16 amino acids. CDR1 and CDR2 (germline): SGHTA, FQGTGA.

This chain uses TRBV4-3 with TRBJ2-1, with 8 bases fitting TRBD2. This CDR3 has 16 residues. Losses at the gene ends were 1 base for V and 10 bases for J; bases not matched to a gene: 12. Germline CDR1 is LGHNA and CDR2 is YSLEER. This CDR3 reads CASSQGKDQRGKEQFF. The CDR3 DNA reads TGCGCCAGCAGCCAAGGGAAGGACCAGCGGGGGAAGGAGCAGTTCTTC.

This clonotype was observed a handful of times. This sequence joins TRBV7-9 and TRBJ2-3; TRBD1 is a possible D gene (6 bases). Germline V lookup: CDR1 SEHNR, CDR2 FQNEAQ (reference sequence). The CDR3 is 15 amino acids. V gave up 5 bases and J gave up 1 base, with 13 bases separating them. CDR3 residues: CASSRDITGTDTQYF. DNA for the CDR3: TGTGCCAGCAGCCGGGACATTACGGGCACAGATACGCAGTATTTT.

The chain links TRBV7-2 to TRBJ2-1, with 7 bases that match TRBD2. With 5 bases clipped from V and 3 bases from J, the junction kept 10 bases outside the gene matches. The CDR3 is 16 residues long. Germline CDR1 and CDR2: SGHTA and FQGNSA. The CDR3 sequence is CASSPPRGVFYNEQFF. In DNA form, the CDR3 reads TGTGCCAGCAGCCCCCCCCGGGGGGTCTTCTACAATGAGCAGTTCTTC.

This clonotype was observed many times. The chain links TRBV7-2 to TRBJ2-3; D ambiguous. CDR1 is SGHTA and CDR2 is FQGNSA in the germline V gene. The length of the CDR3 is 13 residues. V lost 3 bases to trimming and J lost 0 bases, with 4 bases between them. CDR3 sequence: CASSFGSTDTQYF. The CDR3, as DNA: TGTGCCAGCAGCTTCGGTAGCACAGATACGCAGTATTTT.

This clonotype was found a few times. The rearrangement uses TRBV25-1 and TRBJ2-1; weak D call: TRBD2 (5 bases). The germline V and J ends were trimmed by 3 bases and 5 bases, with 14 bases remaining between them. Germline CDR1 reads MGHDK; CDR2 reads SYGVNS. The CDR3 is made up of 15 amino acids. As DNA, the CDR3 is TGTGCCAGCAGTGAGGACCGGGGATGGCACAATGAGCAGTTCTTC. Protein sequence: CASSEDRGWHNEQFF.

This clonotype was recorded many times. The CDR3 loop reads CASSREYEQYF. The CDR3 nucleotides read TGTGCCAGCAGTCGGGAATACGAGCAGTACTTC. The V call is TRBV14, the J call TRBJ2-7, with a tentative D call TRBD2 (5 bases). The CDR3 runs to 11 residues. Germline V lookup: CDR1 SGHDN, CDR2 FVKESK. The V end was cut by 6 bases, the J end by 4 bases, with 7 bases between.

The V gene is TRBV6-2 or TRBV6-3, the J gene TRBJ2-1; 7 nucleotides agree with TRBD1. CDR1 MNHEY and CDR2 SVGEGT come from the germline V gene. This CDR3 region has 14 residues. The V gene end was trimmed by 10 bases and the J gene end by 5 bases; junction bases not matched to a gene: 11. The CDR3: CATSRDRINNEQFF. The CDR3 bases are TGTGCCACATCCCGGGACAGAATCAACAATGAGCAGTTCTTC.

This clonotype appeared many times. This sequence joins TRBV7-2 and TRBJ1-1; D is unclear. The CDR3 is 14 amino acids. The ends were cut back, 1 base at V and 13 bases at J, with 19 bases in the middle. CDR1 and CDR2 from the germline V gene are SGHTA and FQGNSA. CDR3 protein: CASSLEGSEIRGFF. DNA of the CDR3: TGTGCCAGCAGCTTAGAAGGTTCGGAGATTCGAGGTTTCTTT. The full variable domain, completed using reference TRBV7-2 and TRBJ1-1, is GAGVSQSPSNKVTEKGKDVELRCDPISGHTALYWYRQSLGQGLEFLIYFQGNSAPDKSGLPSDRFSAERTGGSVSTLTIQRTQQEDSAVYLCASSLEGSEIRGFFGQGTRLTVV.

This clonotype was counted ten times or more. V gene TRBV7-2 combines with J gene TRBJ2-1; a weak D match, TRBD2 (6 bases). Germline V CDR1 and CDR2: SGHTA, FQGNSA. Trimming removed 3 bases from V and 6 bases from J, with 12 bases in between. The CDR3 sequence is 14 residues long. This chain's CDR3 is CASSFDGGSNEQFF. As DNA, the CDR3 is TGTGCCAGCAGCTTTGACGGGGGAAGCAATGAGCAGTTCTTC.

The chain combines TRBV19 with TRBJ2-2, with TRBD2 identical over 13 bases. CDR1 is LNHDA, CDR2 SQIVND, per germline (reference sequence). The CDR3 extends over 17 amino acids. Germline trimming cut 6 bases from V and 7 bases from J; bases unmatched to any gene: 11. The CDR3 spells CASSIPGLAGRSGELFF. The CDR3 nucleotides are TGTGCCAGTAGCATACCGGGACTAGCGGGACGGAGCGGGGAGCTGTTTTTT.

CDR3 nucleotide sequence: TGTGCCAGCAGTTACTCTTCACGGGGGAGAGATGAAAAACTGTTTTTT. This encodes CASSYSSRGRDEKLFF. The V and J genes are TRBV6-5 and TRBJ1-4, with D possibly matching TRBD1 (5 bases). This CDR3 region has 16 residues. Between the trimmed V and J ends, which lost 0 bases and 6 bases, there was a span of 14 bases. Germline assignment: CDR1 MNHEY and CDR2 SVGAGI.

This clonotype showed up many times. V usage is TRBV7-2 and J usage is TRBJ2-1; TRBD1 is a possible D gene (7 bases). Per the germline V gene, CDR1 is SGHTA and CDR2 is FQGNSA. V was shortened by 1 base and J by 3 bases, with 13 bases between the two germline ends. CDR3 length: 16 amino acids. For the CDR3, the DNA is TGTGCCAGCAGCTTAGGAGGAGGGGGCCTCTACAATGAGCAGTTCTTC. Translated, it gives CASSLGGGGLYNEQFF.

As to this clonotype: The junction departs from germline at one end; a sequencing error may be responsible. The chain carries TRBV7-2 and TRBJ1-6; TRBD1 matches 8 bases. The CDR3 is 17 residues long. The V gene's germline CDR1 is SGHTA and CDR2 FQGNSA. The CDR3 DNA reads TGTGCCAGCAGCATAGGGGGGTGGACAGGGAATCGGTCACACCTCCACTTT. Encoded protein: CASSIGGWTGNRSHLHF.

This clonotype was observed at least ten times. The chain recombines TRBV7-2 with TRBJ1-1; D perhaps matches TRBD1 (5 bases). CDR3 size: 14 residues. Trimming shortened V by 5 bases and J by 0 bases, and 10 bases separated the two germline ends. Looked up from germline, CDR1 is SGHTA and CDR2 is FQGNSA. CDR3 sequence (DNA): TGTGCCAGCAGCCCCGGGGGATTGAACACTGAAGCTTTCTTT. Its translation: CASSPGGLNTEAFF. Full variable domain (rest looked up from reference TRBV7-2 and TRBJ1-1): GAGVSQSPSNKVTEKGKDVELRCDPISGHTALYWYRQSLGQGLEFLIYFQGNSAPDKSGLPSDRFSAERTGGSVSTLTIQRTQQEDSAVYLCASSPGGLNTEAFFGQGTRLTVV.

In DNA form, the CDR3 reads TGCGCCAGCAGCTTGGGACAGCGGAATTCACCCCTCCACTTT. It encodes CASSLGQRNSPLHF. The J gene is TRBJ1-6, the V gene TRBV5-1; TRBD1 is a possible D gene (5 bases). The CDR3 sequence is 14 residues long. V was clipped by 0 bases and J by 7 bases, with 8 bases between them. CDR1 and CDR2 from the germline V gene are SGHRS and YFSETQ. The variable domain in full, with the rest retrieved from reference TRBV5-1 and TRBJ1-6, is KAGVTQTPRYLIKTRGQQVTLSCSPISGHRSVSWYQQTPGQGLQFLFEYFSETQRNKGNFPGRFSGRQFSNSRSEMNVSTLELGDSALYLCASSLGQRNSPLHFGNGTRLTVT.

This clonotype was detected ten times or more. This chain links TRBV11-2 with TRBJ2-5; tentative D call: TRBD2 (5 bases). Germline V CDR1 and CDR2: SGHAT, FQNNGV. This CDR3 has 16 amino acids. Trimming took off 5 bases at V and 4 bases at J, with 20 bases between the two ends. CDR3: CASSHPLGGSRETQYF. Here the CDR3 DNA reads TGTGCCAGCAGCCACCCACTGGGTGGGAGTCGAGAGACCCAGTACTTC.

A single count supports this clonotype. The rearrangement uses TRBV29-1 and TRBJ2-3; D not resolved. Trimming cost V 7 bases and J 6 bases, with 14 bases left between them. Per germline, CDR1 SQVTM and CDR2 ANQGSEA. The CDR3 extends over 12 amino acids. CDR3 sequence: CSASPEPDTQYF. The CDR3 DNA reads as TGCAGCGCTTCCCCTGAGCCCGATACGCAGTATTTT.

The chain combines TRBV6-2 or TRBV6-3 with TRBJ2-7, with D perhaps TRBD1 or TRBD2 (5 bases each). The CDR3 is 15 amino acids. Germline CDR1 MNHEY, CDR2 SVGEGT. The V end lost 5 bases, the J end lost 5 bases, and 19 bases lay between the germline ends. CDR3 in amino acids: CASSRTSPSGNEQYF. DNA of the CDR3: TGTGCCAGCAGTCGGACATCTCCTTCGGGGAACGAGCAGTACTTC.